One TCR beta chain is described in this entry. Its antigen is still unknown. The germline gene is not matched at one end of the junction; a read error may be the cause. The data are from a study of T cells in Graves' hyperthyroidism and ophthalmopathy. This CDR3 spans 15 amino acids. Germline V gives CDR1 SGHTA, CDR2 FQGTGA. Findings of the study overall: Blood also carried most thyroid clonotypes expanded above 0.001. Ophthalmopathy prediction by the model preceded onset by a median roughly 6.3 months.

It was RNA transcripts that yielded the amplified TCR beta CDR3 regions. Using the HTBI primer set, a first-round RT-PCR was run on the TCR CDR3. TCRdb reprocessed the multiplex PCR reads via MiXCR and lists one record per CDR3 protein. The sample carries about 760,000 distinct CDR3 sequences, 35% recorded once. The receptor was isolated from a woman in her 40s with Graves' hyperthyroidism. The rearrangement joins TRBV7-3 to TRBJ1-5; D unresolved. The sequencing sample was made of blood. CDR3 DNA: TGCGCCAGCAGCCAAGATGTCCGGAATCATCAGCCCCAGCATTTT. Amino acids: CASSQDVRNHQPQHF. The full variable domain, in which reference TRBV7-3 and TRBJ1-5 provide the parts outside the CDR3, is GAGVSQTPSNKVTEKGKYVELRCDPISGHTALYWYRQSLGQGPEFLIYFQGTGAADDSGLPNDRFFAVRPEGSVSTLKIQRTERGDSAVYLCASSQDVRNHQPQHFGDGTRLSIL.